This TCR beta chain was obtained from a study of neurological immune-mediated disorders. There are 15 residues in the CDR3. Unmatched junction bases numbered 6, after V lost 1 base and J lost 5 bases. Germline assignment: CDR1 MNHEY and CDR2 SMNVEV (reference sequence). TCRdb re-derived calls from the 5' RACE reads in MiXCR, one entry per CDR3 protein. The table records about 92,000 distinct CDR3 sequences, around 3.6% of them present only once. This clonotype occurred many times. The sequencing input was PBMCs. This clonotype was sampled from a woman aged 50 to 65 with multiple sclerosis. This sequence joins TRBV27 and TRBJ2-7; 9 bases are a match to TRBD2. CDR3 in amino acids: CASSLYAGGQNEQYF. DNA of the CDR3: TGTGCCAGCAGTTTATACGCGGGGGGGCAGAACGAGCAGTACTTC.